A selection of T cell receptor beta chains follows, all from one sample in a study of regulatory T cells in long-lasting Graves disease. TCRdb called the multiplex PCR reads again in MiXCR, with one record for every CDR3 protein. Among some 330,000 distinct CDR3 sequences listed, roughly 24% were seen once. Here the sequenced sample was peripheral blood mononuclear cells (PBMCs), taken when the disease was refractory, from a patient treated with antithyroid drugs. The receptors originated from a woman aged 40-49 years with Graves disease. The CDR3 runs from the conserved cysteine through the conserved F or W.

TRBV6-1,TRBJ2-4,13,CASSETAKNIQYF
TRBV12-3/TRBV12-4,TRBJ1-4,15,CASSLLRGGDEKLFF
TRBV27,TRBJ2-1,18,CASSLETPNGLHYNEQFF
TRBV6-2/TRBV6-3,TRBJ2-7,17,CASSYPDGQAYSYEQYF
TRBV29-1,TRBJ2-5,13,CSVTSGIQETQYF
TRBV12-3/TRBV12-4,TRBJ2-2,15,CASSRGTGDTGELFF
TRBV4-1,TRBJ2-7,15,CASSQWETSGYEQYF
TRBV6-2/TRBV6-3,TRBJ2-1,16,CASSLMGFARGNEQFF
TRBV11-2,TRBJ1-4,13,CASSLQVQEKLFF
TRBV5-1,TRBJ2-7,13,CASSLTQAYEQYF
TRBV12-3/TRBV12-4,TRBJ2-2,15,CASRVAGVVSGELFF
TRBV12-3/TRBV12-4,TRBJ2-7,14,CASSLAGPSYEQYF
TRBV12-5,TRBJ1-2,16,CASGLVVAATGYGYTF
TRBV12-3/TRBV12-4,TRBJ1-1,13,CASSLGRGAEAFF
TRBV5-1,TRBJ1-4,16,CASSLDGGPINEKLFF
TRBV12-3/TRBV12-4,TRBJ1-1,14,CASSPGQGATEAFF
TRBV29-1,TRBJ2-7,14,CSVGGTSSSYEQYF
TRBV2,TRBJ2-7,13,CASRVGRNYEQYF
TRBV28,TRBJ1-6,11,CASSLYVRLHF
TRBV19,TRBJ2-7,14,CASSPGTGYNEQYF
TRBV28,TRBJ2-7,14,CATLAGTVLYEQYF
TRBV7-8,TRBJ2-2,15,CASSRTSGNTGELFF
TRBV5-1,TRBJ1-5,15,CASSLDGQGHQPQHF
TRBV6-5,TRBJ2-2,17,CASSLLWADSNTGELFF
TRBV18,TRBJ2-7,15,CASSPHRDYTYEQYF
TRBV7-9,TRBJ2-5,16,CASSILGGTIQETQYF
TRBV12-3/TRBV12-4,TRBJ2-5,15,CASSLGTGIGETQYF
TRBV7-2,TRBJ1-5,19,CASSLSGKWDRGGNQPQHF
TRBV27,TRBJ2-5,15,CASSLAGGLQETQYF
TRBV20-1,TRBJ2-4,15,CSAFQLEEAKNIQYF
TRBV28,TRBJ2-7,15,CASSSQGFRGSEQYF
TRBV3-1,TRBJ1-5,12,CASSQGYQPQHF
TRBV19,TRBJ2-5,13,CASSIGNTETQYF
TRBV29-1,TRBJ1-4,14,CSVEGQGANEKLFF
TRBV6-1,TRBJ2-2,15,CASRLAISGTGELFF
TRBV25-1,TRBJ2-6,14,CASRLSSGANVLTF
TRBV7-9,TRBJ2-7,17,CASSLRSSGSRVGEQYF
TRBV28,TRBJ2-7,16,CASSLYFGTGFFEQYF
TRBV20-1,TRBJ1-1,14,CSARILDLATEAFF
TRBV28,TRBJ1-5,14,CASSLRAPHQPQHF
TRBV18,TRBJ1-5,15,CASSPLGTDNQPQHF
TRBV20-1,TRBJ2-6,13,CSAKPFGANVLTF
TRBV2,TRBJ2-4,16,CASSQGQGVVQNIQYF
TRBV11-2,TRBJ2-2,18,CASSFKRDSSDFTGELFF
TRBV5-1,TRBJ2-7,16,CASSLGGSTGSDEQYF
TRBV15,TRBJ1-1,17,CATSRDRYRGFMTEAFF
TRBV6-5,TRBJ2-7,13,CASSYLDRGQQYF
TRBV19,TRBJ2-6,17,CASSSYDSSPGANVLTF